This entry lists 32 T cell receptor beta chains sequenced from one sample in a study of cytomegalovirus exposure and HLA in healthy donors. In the PCR, 60 Vbeta and 13 Jbeta primers were used. TCRdb's table, derived via immunoSEQ multiplex PCR, lists solely in-frame clones and lacks some. Here the sample spans roughly 200,000 clones, around 90% being singletons. Sequenced input: PBMCs. These receptors were taken from a boy between 2 and 10 years old in good health and CMV-seronegative.

This chain joins TRBV9 and TRBJ2-7, with TRBD2 matching 7 bases. CDR3 length equals 15 residues. Losses at the gene ends were 4 bases for V and 3 bases for J; bases not matched to a gene: 10. CDR1 is SGDLS, CDR2 YYNGEE, per germline. The CDR3 is CASSPRPAGDYEQYF. The DNA of the CDR3 is TGTGCCAGCAGCCCACGACCGGCGGGAGACTACGAGCAGTACTTC.

The chain couples TRBV11-2 to TRBJ1-6, with 7 bases fitting TRBD1. Germline V CDR1 and CDR2: SGHAT, FQNNGV. This CDR3 has 15 amino acids. V lost 5 bases, J lost 9 bases, and 10 bases stayed unmatched. For the CDR3, the DNA is TGTGCCAGCAGCGCCTACAGGGGCGAGGGTTCACCCCTCCACTTT. Translation: CASSAYRGEGSPLHF. The full variable domain, completed using reference TRBV11-2 and TRBJ1-6, is EAGVAQSPRYKIIEKRQSVAFWCNPISGHATLYWYQQILGQGPKLLIQFQNNGVVDDSQLPKDRFSAERLKGVDSTLKIQPAKLEDSAVYLCASSAYRGEGSPLHFGNGTRLTVT.

The chain combines TRBV27 with TRBJ1-1; TRBD1 is a possible D gene (5 bases). Germline assignment: CDR1 MNHEY and CDR2 SMNVEV (reference sequence). The length of the CDR3 is 11 residues. With 8 bases removed from V and 4 bases from J, the gap between germline ends came to 8 bases. The CDR3 protein is CASLGGTEAFF. The CDR3, as DNA: TGTGCCAGCCTGGGGGGCACTGAAGCTTTCTTT.

The chain recombines TRBV9 with TRBJ1-1; D not resolved. Germline CDR1 SGDLS, CDR2 YYNGEE. The ends were cut back, 0 bases at V and 0 bases at J, with 12 bases in the middle. This CDR3 region has 16 residues. The chain's CDR3 is CASSVGRSPMNTEAFF. In DNA, the CDR3 is TGTGCCAGCAGCGTAGGGAGGAGCCCGATGAACACTGAAGCTTTCTTT.

The chain carries TRBV19 and TRBJ2-7; TRBD1 agrees at 8 bases. The germline gives CDR1 LNHDA, CDR2 SQIVND (reference sequence). This CDR3 has 14 amino acids. V shed 0 bases and J 6 bases; nucleotides not matched to a gene: 4. CDR3 sequence (DNA): TGTGCCAGTAGTATAGATGGACAGGGAAGCGAGCAGTACTTC. This encodes CASSIDGQGSEQYF.

J is TRBJ2-5 and V is TRBV28; TRBD2 agrees at 8 bases. V lost 2 bases to trimming and J lost 5 bases; unmatched junction nucleotides: 4. Per the germline V gene, CDR1 is MDHEN and CDR2 is SYDVKM. The CDR3 has 14 residues. Here the CDR3 DNA reads TGTGCCAGCAGTTTACCCGGCGGGGGGGAGACCCAGTACTTC. Protein sequence: CASSLPGGGETQYF.

This clone was counted a single time. This rearrangement joins TRBV23-1 to TRBJ1-1, with 11 bases matching TRBD1. TRBV23-1 is flagged as an ORF with uncertain function. The CDR3 runs to 16 residues. The trim removed 3 bases at V and 2 bases at J, leaving 5 bases unmatched. Here the CDR3 reads CASSHWTGGGNTEAFF. CDR3 nucleotide sequence: TGCGCCAGCAGTCATTGGACAGGGGGCGGAAACACTGAAGCTTTCTTT.

This clone was seen a handful of times. This chain uses TRBV7-3 with TRBJ1-3; no firm D call. Between the trimmed V and J ends, which lost 5 bases and 2 bases, there was a span of 10 bases. The length of the CDR3 is 14 residues. In germline, CDR1 is SGHTA, CDR2 FQGTGA. CDR3 coding DNA: TGTGCCAGCAGCCCAAGCGGTACTGGAAACACCATATATTTT. Its translation: CASSPSGTGNTIYF.

This rearrangement joins TRBV7-9 to TRBJ1-2, with D uncertain. The germline V gene has CDR1 SEHNR and CDR2 FQNEAQ (reference sequence). V lost 5 bases and J 4 bases, leaving 14 bases between the germline ends. The CDR3 runs 14 residues. The chain's CDR3 is CASSPVVAVYGYTF. The CDR3 DNA follows: TGTGCCAGCAGCCCCGTCGTGGCTGTCTATGGCTACACCTTC.

The chain carries TRBV15 and TRBJ2-3; 8 bases fit TRBD2. The length of the CDR3 is 16 residues. Germline-derived CDR1 and CDR2 are LNHNV and YYDKDF (reference sequence). J lost 5 bases, V lost 5 bases, and 12 bases had no gene match. The CDR3 DNA sequence: TGTGCCACCAGCGGAGGACTAGCAAACTCACAAGATACGCAGTATTTT. Its translation: CATSGGLANSQDTQYF. The full variable domain, completed using reference TRBV15 and TRBJ2-3, is DAMVIQNPRYQVTQFGKPVTLSCSQTLNHNVMYWYQQKSSQAPKLLFHYYDKDFNNEADTPDNFQSRRPNTSFCFLDIRSPGLGDTAMYLCATSGGLANSQDTQYFGPGTRLTVL.

The genes are TRBV5-1 and TRBJ1-1, with D possibly matching TRBD1 (5 bases). This CDR3 has 14 amino acids. Per the germline V gene, CDR1 is SGHRS and CDR2 is YFSETQ. V was shortened by 1 base and J by 3 bases, with 10 bases between the two germline ends. This chain's CDR3 is CASSLQGWDTEAFF. In DNA, the CDR3 is TGCGCCAGCAGCTTGCAGGGTTGGGACACTGAAGCTTTCTTT.

The chain employs TRBV25-1 and TRBJ2-5; TRBD2 might be the D (6 bases). V was trimmed by 9 bases and J by 2 bases, leaving 19 bases between them. Germline-derived CDR1 and CDR2 are MGHDK and SYGVNS. CDR3 length: 15 amino acids. The CDR3 sequence is CASNTGGSPQETQYF. The CDR3, as DNA: TGTGCCAGTAATACAGGAGGGTCCCCTCAAGAGACCCAGTACTTC.

The chain is built from TRBV5-1 and TRBJ1-5; D is unclear. With 2 bases removed from V and 9 bases from J, the gap between germline ends came to 9 bases. Germline V gene lookup returns CDR1 SGHRS and CDR2 YFSETQ. The CDR3 totals 12 residues. Written as DNA, the CDR3 is TGCGCCAGCAGCTTCGCCCCAGGGCCCCAGCATTTT. This encodes CASSFAPGPQHF.

J is TRBJ1-2 and V is TRBV2; D gene unclear. This CDR3 has 12 residues. Germline V CDR1 and CDR2: SNHLY, FYNNEI. Trimming left V 6 bases short and J 6 bases short, with 11 bases between. CDR3 in DNA: TGTGCCAGCAGCGGCAGGAGGGATGGCTACACCTTC. Protein sequence: CASSGRRDGYTF.

Note on this clone: In the same sample, other DNA sequences code for this CDR3. This chain links TRBV5-1 with TRBJ2-3, with TRBD2 identical over 7 bases. The CDR3 covers 14 residues. Germline lookup yields CDR1 SGHRS and CDR2 YFSETQ. The trim removed 0 bases at V and 3 bases at J, leaving 1 base unmatched. This CDR3 is CASSLAGGTDTQYF. CDR3 in DNA: TGCGCCAGCAGCTTGGCGGGAGGAACAGATACGCAGTATTTT.

The chain uses TRBV7-9 and TRBJ2-2; weak D call: TRBD1 (6 bases). The CDR3 spans 17 residues. V was clipped by 1 base and J by 6 bases, with 18 bases between them. Germline V lookup: CDR1 SEHNR, CDR2 FQNEAQ (reference sequence). CDR3 protein: CASSLGWGQAVAGELFF. As DNA, the CDR3 is TGTGCCAGCAGCTTAGGGTGGGGGCAGGCCGTCGCCGGGGAGCTGTTTTTT. Based on the CDR3 plus reference TRBV7-9 and TRBJ2-2, the full variable domain is DTGVSQNPRHKITKRGQNVTFRCDPISEHNRLYWYRQTLGQGPEFLTYFQNEAQLEKSRLLSDRFSAERPKGSFSTLEIQRTEQGDSAMYLCASSLGWGQAVAGELFFGEGSRLTVL.

Notes on this clone: Other DNA sequences in the same sample also yield this CDR3. This chain joins TRBV28 and TRBJ1-2; tentatively, D is TRBD1 (5 bases). The CDR3 has 13 residues. V lost 3 bases and J 1 base, leaving 6 bases between the germline ends. Germline loops: CDR1 MDHEN, CDR2 SYDVKM. CDR3: CASSLQGNYGYTF. The CDR3 DNA is TGTGCCAGCAGTTTGCAGGGTAACTATGGCTACACCTTC.

This chain links TRBV27 with TRBJ1-2; TRBD1 aligns across 7 bases. J was trimmed by 3 bases and V by 7 bases; bases with no gene match: 20. The CDR3 length is 18 residues. Germline V gene data show CDR1 as MNHEY and CDR2 as SMNVEV (reference sequence). The CDR3: CASTTKAPWTGEHYGYTF. CDR3 coding DNA: TGTGCCAGCACTACCAAGGCTCCGTGGACAGGAGAACACTATGGCTACACCTTC.

The CDR3 DNA follows: TGTGCCAGCAGTGAATCCGGGACCGGGGAGCTGTTTTTT. Translation gives CASSESGTGELFF. The V gene is TRBV6-1, the J gene TRBJ2-2; D remains ambiguous. CDR1 is MNHNS, CDR2 SASEGT, per germline. There are 13 residues in the CDR3. V was cut by 2 bases and J by 5 bases, with 6 bases left in between.

The CDR3 spells CSVAVRGYGYTF. CDR3 bases: TGCAGCGTTGCGGTTCGAGGGTATGGCTACACCTTC. The chain carries TRBV29-1 and TRBJ1-2; no clear D gene. Germline V lookup: CDR1 SQVTM, CDR2 ANQGSEA. There are 12 residues in the CDR3. V was trimmed by 4 bases and J by 5 bases, leaving 11 bases between them.

V and J are TRBV6-6 and TRBJ1-2, with a possible D match to TRBD1 (6 bases). This CDR3 region has 14 residues. The germline V gene encodes CDR1 MNHNY and CDR2 SVGAGI (reference sequence). V was trimmed by 6 bases and J by 4 bases, leaving 15 bases between them. CDR3 coding DNA: TGTGCCAGCAGCGATTCAGGGGACGTCTATGGCTACACCTTC. It specifies CASSDSGDVYGYTF.

The chain employs TRBV10-3 and TRBJ1-3, with 7 bases lining up with TRBD1. This CDR3 contains 14 residues. The germline gives CDR1 ENHRY, CDR2 SYGVKD. The V gene end was trimmed by 10 bases and the J gene end by 2 bases; junction bases not matched to a gene: 8. CDR3 bases: TGTGCCACCTCAGAACAGGGGACTGGAAACACCATATATTTT. This gives the protein CATSEQGTGNTIYF.

This clone was seen only once. The chain is built from TRBV30 and TRBJ2-7; D ambiguous. CDR1 GTSNPN and CDR2 SVGIG come from the germline V gene (reference sequence). This CDR3 comprises 13 residues. Trimming took off 3 bases at V and 4 bases at J, with 13 bases between the two ends. The DNA of the CDR3 is TGTGCCTGGAGCGTCACGGTTACGTACGAGCAGTACTTC. This encodes CAWSVTVTYEQYF. The full variable domain, in which reference TRBV30 and TRBJ2-7 provide the parts outside the CDR3, is SQTIHQWPATLVQPVGSPLSLECTVEGTSNPNLYWYRQAAGRGLQLLFYSVGIGQISSEVPQNLSASRPQDRQFILSSKKLLLSDSGFYLCAWSVTVTYEQYFGPGTRLTVT.

As DNA, the CDR3 is TGCAGTGCTGTGACTAGCGAGCAGTTCTTC. Its protein is CSAVTSEQFF. The chain couples TRBV20-1 to TRBJ2-1; 7 positions match TRBD2. CDR3 size: 10 residues. V trimming: 5 bases; J trimming: 10 bases; junction bases outside the gene matches: 2. Germline CDR1 DFQATT, CDR2 SNEGSKA (reference sequence).

This clone was found a few times. V is TRBV6-1 and J is TRBJ2-7; 10 bases match TRBD2. The germline gives CDR1 MNHNS, CDR2 SASEGT. V lost 2 bases and J lost 2; bases outside the gene matches: 3. The CDR3 totals 15 residues. This CDR3 is CASSETGTSAYEQYF. In nucleotides, the CDR3 is TGTGCCAGCAGTGAAACCGGGACTAGCGCCTACGAGCAGTACTTC.

CDR3 bases: TGCGCCAGCAGCCAGGGGGCAGGGGAGTCCTACGAGCAGTACTTC. As protein: CASSQGAGESYEQYF. The gene calls are TRBV4-1 and TRBJ2-7; TRBD1 is a possible D gene (6 bases). The ends were cut back, 3 bases at V and 1 base at J, with 13 bases in the middle. In germline, CDR1 is MGHRA, CDR2 YSYEKL. There are 15 residues in the CDR3.

This chain joins TRBV6-1 and TRBJ2-5; weak D call: TRBD1 (5 bases). The CDR3 runs to 17 residues. Germline V CDR1 and CDR2: MNHNS, SASEGT. Trimming removed 0 bases at V and 5 bases at J, with 19 bases between. This CDR3 is CASSEALVGAGVETQYF. DNA of the CDR3: TGTGCCAGCAGTGAAGCGCTTGTAGGGGCCGGAGTGGAGACCCAGTACTTC.

V usage is TRBV28 and J usage is TRBJ1-2; 8 positions agree with TRBD1. V was pared by 3 bases and J by 6 bases, with 9 bases of the junction left unmatched. The CDR3 runs to 15 residues. Germline CDR1 MDHEN, CDR2 SYDVKM. DNA of the CDR3: TGTGCCAGCAGTTTTGACGACAGGGGAATTGATGGCTACACCTTC. Translating gives CASSFDDRGIDGYTF.

The genes are TRBV27 and TRBJ1-6; maybe TRBD1 (5 bases). Germline assignment: CDR1 MNHEY and CDR2 SMNVEV (reference sequence). The V gene lost 9 bases and the J gene lost 5 bases, with 17 bases spanning the gap. This CDR3 comprises 15 residues. In nucleotides, the CDR3 is TGTGCCAGTACAGCCAATTGGGGGGATAATTCACCCCTCCACTTT. It yields the protein CASTANWGDNSPLHF.

This clone was seen only once. The chain uses TRBV27 and TRBJ1-2, with 7 bases fitting TRBD1. Germline V gene lookup returns CDR1 MNHEY and CDR2 SMNVEV (reference sequence). J lost 4 bases, V lost 6 bases, and 11 bases had no gene match. This CDR3 is built from 15 residues. This chain's CDR3 is CASSPRDSIRYGYTF. CDR3 DNA sequence: TGTGCCAGCAGCCCACGGGACAGTATACGCTATGGCTACACCTTC.

The chain links TRBV28 to TRBJ2-3, with 9 bases fitting TRBD2. The CDR3 consists of 16 residues. V shed 2 bases and J 5 bases; nucleotides not matched to a gene: 8. Germline lookup yields CDR1 MDHEN and CDR2 SYDVKM. CDR3 DNA sequence: TGTGCCAGCAGTTTACTTGGCGGGGGGGCAGGAGATACGCAGTATTTT. Protein sequence: CASSLLGGGAGDTQYF.

The chain recombines TRBV28 with TRBJ1-4, with TRBD1 as a possible D gene (6 bases). Germline assignment: CDR1 MDHEN and CDR2 SYDVKM. This CDR3 spans 18 amino acids. V lost 8 bases and J 3 bases, leaving 25 bases between the germline ends. The CDR3 loop reads CASLGWRGGVRANEKLFF. CDR3 DNA sequence: TGTGCCAGCCTGGGGTGGCGAGGGGGGGTCAGGGCTAATGAAAAACTGTTTTTT. The whole variable domain, filled in from reference TRBV28 and TRBJ1-4, reads DVKVTQSSRYLVKRTGEKVFLECVQDMDHENMFWYRQDPGLGLRLIYFSYDVKMKEKGDIPEGYSVSREKKERFSLILESASTNQTSMYLCASLGWRGGVRANEKLFFGSGTQLSVL.